The clone carrying this TCR beta chain was counted ten times or more. Its antigen is undetermined. This sample stems from a study of regulatory T cells in long-lasting Graves disease. Study conclusions and caveats: For persistent Graves' patients, TCR diversity was lower than for newly diagnosed ones. Gene preferences differed: TRBV28, TRBJ1-2, TRBJ2-5 in persistent cases.

The CDR3 has 15 amino acids. CDR1 and CDR2 (germline): SGHAT, FQNNGV. V was shortened by 4 bases and J by 1 base, with 13 bases between the two germline ends. Library construction for TCR beta used iRepertoire HTBI primers and Arm-PCR of CDR3 regions. Via MiXCR, TCRdb re-called the multiplex PCR reads, giving one row per CDR3 protein. The data contain roughly 400,000 distinct CDR3 sequences, 16% of them singletons. The time point is: newly diagnosed GD, antithyroid drugs for less than 3 months. Isolated PBMC RNA provided the starting material for the TCR library. These data were likewise used in another study, on T cells in Graves' hyperthyroidism and ophthalmopathy. That work states: The blood repertoire included most of the expanded thyroid clonotypes above 0.001. A model using 13 V-J features told ophthalmopathy apart from stable hyperthyroidism.

The sequenced sample was peripheral blood mononuclear cells (PBMCs), obtained at new diagnosis, from a patient treated with antithyroid drugs. This receptor was obtained from a woman in her late teens or twenties with Graves disease. J is TRBJ2-5 and V is TRBV11-2; D might be TRBD1 or TRBD2, each matching 5 bases. CDR3 coding DNA: TGTGCCAGCAGCTCTCACCGGGACCTCCAAGAGACCCAGTACTTC. Encoded protein: CASSSHRDLQETQYF.